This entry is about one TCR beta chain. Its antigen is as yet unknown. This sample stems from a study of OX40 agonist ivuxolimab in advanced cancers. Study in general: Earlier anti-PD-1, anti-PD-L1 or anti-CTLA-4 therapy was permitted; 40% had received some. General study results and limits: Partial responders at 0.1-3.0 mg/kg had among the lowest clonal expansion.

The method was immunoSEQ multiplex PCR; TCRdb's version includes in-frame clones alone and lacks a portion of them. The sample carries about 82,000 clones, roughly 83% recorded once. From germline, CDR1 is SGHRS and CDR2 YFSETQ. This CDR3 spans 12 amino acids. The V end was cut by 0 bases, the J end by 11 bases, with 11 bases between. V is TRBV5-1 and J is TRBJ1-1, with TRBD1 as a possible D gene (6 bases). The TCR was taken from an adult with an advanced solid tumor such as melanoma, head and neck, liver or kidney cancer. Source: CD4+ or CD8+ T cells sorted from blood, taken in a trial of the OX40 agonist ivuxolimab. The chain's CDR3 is CASSLDQRGAFF. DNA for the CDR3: TGCGCCAGCAGCTTGGATCAGAGGGGGGCTTTCTTT.